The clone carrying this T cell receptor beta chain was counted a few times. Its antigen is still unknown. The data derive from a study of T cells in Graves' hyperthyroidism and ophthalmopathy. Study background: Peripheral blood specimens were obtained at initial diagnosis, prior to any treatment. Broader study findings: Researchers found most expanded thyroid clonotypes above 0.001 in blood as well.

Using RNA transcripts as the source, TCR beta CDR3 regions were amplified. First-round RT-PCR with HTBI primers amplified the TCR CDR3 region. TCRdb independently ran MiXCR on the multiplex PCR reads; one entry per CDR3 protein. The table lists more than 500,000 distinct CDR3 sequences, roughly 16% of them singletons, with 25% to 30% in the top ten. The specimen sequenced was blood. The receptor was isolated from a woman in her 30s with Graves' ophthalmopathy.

In DNA form, the CDR3 reads TGTGCCAGCAGTTCCGAACGAACAGGGGCTCCCGAAGCTTTCTTT. Its protein product is CASSSERTGAPEAFF. The chain recombines TRBV6-1 with TRBJ1-1; 7 nucleotides match TRBD1. This CDR3 comprises 15 residues. V was clipped by 5 bases and J by 8 bases; unmatched bases: 14. The germline CDR1 and CDR2 sequences are MNHNS and SASEGT.